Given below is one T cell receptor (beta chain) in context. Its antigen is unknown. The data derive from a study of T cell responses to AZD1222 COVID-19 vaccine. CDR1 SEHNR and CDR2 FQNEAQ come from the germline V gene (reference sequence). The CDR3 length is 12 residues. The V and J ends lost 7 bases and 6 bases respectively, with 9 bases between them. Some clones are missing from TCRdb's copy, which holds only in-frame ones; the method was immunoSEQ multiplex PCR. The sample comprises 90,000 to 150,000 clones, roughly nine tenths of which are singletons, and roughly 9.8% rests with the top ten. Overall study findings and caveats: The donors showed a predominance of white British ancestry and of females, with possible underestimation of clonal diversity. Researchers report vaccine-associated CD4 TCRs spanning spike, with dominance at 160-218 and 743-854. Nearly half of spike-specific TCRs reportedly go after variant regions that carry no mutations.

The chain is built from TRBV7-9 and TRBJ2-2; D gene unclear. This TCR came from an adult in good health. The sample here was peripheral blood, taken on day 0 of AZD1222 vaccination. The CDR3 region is CASTKVSGELFF. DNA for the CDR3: TGTGCCAGCACCAAAGTTTCCGGGGAGCTGTTTTTT.